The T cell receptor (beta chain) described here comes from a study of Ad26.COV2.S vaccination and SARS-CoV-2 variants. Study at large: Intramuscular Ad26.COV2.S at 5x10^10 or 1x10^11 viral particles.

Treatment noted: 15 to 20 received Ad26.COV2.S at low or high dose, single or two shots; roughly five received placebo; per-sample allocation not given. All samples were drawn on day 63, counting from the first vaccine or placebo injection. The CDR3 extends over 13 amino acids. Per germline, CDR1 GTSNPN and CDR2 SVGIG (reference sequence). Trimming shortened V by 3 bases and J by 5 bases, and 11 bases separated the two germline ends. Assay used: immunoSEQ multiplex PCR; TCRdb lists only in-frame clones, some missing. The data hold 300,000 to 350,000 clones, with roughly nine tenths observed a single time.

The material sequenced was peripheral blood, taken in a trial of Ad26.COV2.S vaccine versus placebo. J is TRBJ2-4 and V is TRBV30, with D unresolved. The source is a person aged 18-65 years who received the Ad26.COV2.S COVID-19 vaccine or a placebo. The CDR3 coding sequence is TGTGCCTGGAGGCCGGGTAGTGAAAACATTCAGTACTTC. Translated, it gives CAWRPGSENIQYF.